The T cell receptor (beta chain) described here comes from a study of T cells after yellow fever vaccination (dated by TCRdb to about 2019). Regarding the research as a whole: The SMART-Seq v4 Ultra Low Input RNA kit was used to prepare libraries from fractions with low cell numbers. The cohort comprised two healthy male donors, one aged 18 to 30 and one aged 30 to 40 years. Bulk PBMC replicates and cell subsets were isolated from blood drawn at multiple timepoints before and after both primary and secondary immunization. To follow T-cell clones before and after both primary and booster YFV17D yellow fever vaccination, bulk TCR alpha and beta repertoires underwent longitudinal sequencing. Findings and caveats that apply to the study as a whole: Computational filtering was required because FACS-sorted repertoires could contain abundant contaminating clonotypes from the bulk population. Because the study included only a couple of donors, the extent to which the findings can be generalized is limited. Most clones expanded after primary vaccination were re-detected after the booster (approximately 96% of CD4 and approximately 88% of CD8), suggesting broad memory maintenance. Compared with the primary T-cell response, the secondary T-cell response was faster but weaker, reaching its peak on day 5 rather than on day 15. A small fraction of clonotypes appeared in both the CD4 and CD8 compartments, likely as a result of convergent recombination.

Sequencing was carried out with an Illumina NovaSeq 6000. TCR cDNA was synthesized by 5'RACE template switching, through which a universal primer site and unique molecular identifiers were introduced. cDNA synthesis was primed from both the TCR alpha and TCR beta constant segments. Library amplification used two PCR steps, and the second PCR step added sample barcodes and sequencing adapters. Sequencing of libraries was done on Illumina HiSeq 2500 (2x100 bp) or NovaSeq (2x150 bp). Under the source paper's analysis protocol: MIGEC was used to demultiplex reads and collapse the reads into UMI consensus sequences, and MiXCR was used for V(D)J alignment. Clonotypes responding to the vaccine were identified with edgeR on replicate PBMC samples, with the criteria of FDR below 0.01 and a log2 fold change above 5 up to day 15. Each bulk clonotype received a CD4 or CD8 identity based on whether the sequenced CD4 or CD8 repertoire contained that clonotype at higher abundance. The public sequencing data were trimmed at Q25 with fastp and processed into clonotypes with MiXCR by TCRdb, which kept only in-frame beta chains. Rows matching on CDR3 protein sequence are summarized as one entry with the most common DNA and genes. The V and J calls and clone size come from TCRdb's table, not from the authors' own analysis. For this sample the table gives a few hundred thousand distinct CDR3 sequences, of which 4% were detected only once. Clones ranked in the top ten supply roughly a quarter of the sample.

Reading the label with the study, this specimen's treatment or condition is: live attenuated yellow fever vaccine strain. At every blood-draw timepoint, two biological replicates of bulk PBMCs were collected. A standard Ficoll-Paque protocol was used to isolate PBMCs from peripheral blood. TriZol was used to extract RNA from bulk PBMCs, from CD4 and CD8 fractions, and from dextramer-positive and dextramer-negative fractions. The germline V gene (reference sequence) sets CDR1 to DFQATT and CDR2 to SNEGSKA. Counted from cysteine to phenylalanine, this CDR3 has 14 amino acids. Only the CDR3 DNA stays, 42 bases, in frame from base 1. V lost 4 bases and J lost 3 bases; the stretch between them is 13 bases long. This clonotype was seen repeatedly, ten times or more. Its antigen has not been determined. Base qualities are not provided; no much larger clone lies one nucleotide away.

The sequencing here drew on PBMCs, taken 5 days after the yellow fever booster vaccination. The chain is assembled from TRBV20-1 and TRBJ1-5, with the D segment identity uncertain. This clonotype was sampled from a man aged 18 to 29 who received the YFV17D yellow fever vaccine. The DNA sequence is given as TGCAGTGCTAACCCCTTGTCTGACAATCAGCCCCAGCATTTT. This gives the protein CSANPLSDNQPQHF.